This is a list of T cell receptor beta chains from one sample in a study of control samples from healthy donors and cancer patients. Produced via immunoSEQ multiplex PCR; TCRdb's table is partial and in-frame only. The sample includes about 150,000 clones, approximately 88% of them seen just once. Specimen: blood. These receptors all come from a man aged 25-45 years in good health. Both conserved end residues are part of each CDR3.

CDR3 protein: CASSYQSNQPQHF; V gene: TRBV6-2/TRBV6-3; J gene: TRBJ1-5
CDR3 protein: CASSLRTDTQYF; V gene: TRBV3-1/TRBV3-2; J gene: TRBJ2-3
CDR3 protein: CASSYPILGAPNTGELFF; V gene: TRBV6-2/TRBV6-3; J gene: TRBJ2-2
CDR3 protein: CAWSNGNHGYTF; V gene: TRBV30; J gene: TRBJ1-2
CDR3 protein: CASSNRDSVGQYF; V gene: TRBV6-2/TRBV6-3; J gene: TRBJ2-7
CDR3 protein: CASSDHREGKEKLFF; V gene: TRBV6-4; J gene: TRBJ1-4
CDR3 protein: CASSLEPDRGGYTF; V gene: TRBV7-9; J gene: TRBJ1-2
CDR3 protein: CASSSWGGGMGNEKLFF; V gene: TRBV5-1; J gene: TRBJ1-4
CDR3 protein: CASSSLKGKAGELFF; V gene: TRBV7-9; J gene: TRBJ2-2
CDR3 protein: CASSGWPGNTIYF; V gene: TRBV2; J gene: TRBJ1-3
CDR3 protein: CASSQDRQGSNEKLFF; V gene: TRBV3-1/TRBV3-2; J gene: TRBJ1-4
CDR3 protein: CATSGRQGLRTTGELFF; V gene: TRBV15; J gene: TRBJ2-2
CDR3 protein: CASSRSGGPPNEQFF; V gene: TRBV7-3; J gene: TRBJ2-1
CDR3 protein: CAALDADTQYF; V gene: TRBV10-3; J gene: TRBJ2-3
CDR3 protein: CSVEEGPGETQYF; V gene: TRBV29-1; J gene: TRBJ2-5
CDR3 protein: CASSQDRLAKETQYF; V gene: TRBV4-3; J gene: TRBJ2-5
CDR3 protein: CASSLVYQGVYGYTF; V gene: TRBV5-8; J gene: TRBJ1-2
CDR3 protein: CASSLAGTGYGYTF; V gene: TRBV5-5; J gene: TRBJ1-2
CDR3 protein: CASSARDRGNSPLHF; V gene: TRBV9; J gene: TRBJ1-6
CDR3 protein: CASSGSGNSYNEQFF; V gene: TRBV9; J gene: TRBJ2-1
CDR3 protein: CASSPPGDHYGYTF; V gene: TRBV5-6; J gene: TRBJ1-2
CDR3 protein: CASSLMTQHNSPLHF; V gene: TRBV5-6; J gene: TRBJ1-6
CDR3 protein: CASSLAGVGAYGYTF; V gene: TRBV27; J gene: TRBJ1-2
CDR3 protein: CAAQRTRGTSTDTQYF; V gene: TRBV6-6; J gene: TRBJ2-3
CDR3 protein: CASSQGQGSYEQYF; V gene: TRBV25-1; J gene: TRBJ2-7
CDR3 protein: CASSEGDSTDTQYF; V gene: TRBV5-1; J gene: TRBJ2-3
CDR3 protein: CASSRMSGGSYGYTF; V gene: TRBV3-1/TRBV3-2; J gene: TRBJ1-2
CDR3 protein: CASSSQLDDGLASVTQYF; V gene: TRBV7-2; J gene: TRBJ2-3
CDR3 protein: CASSLDLGQGTDSPLHF; V gene: TRBV5-6; J gene: TRBJ1-6
CDR3 protein: CASSLEVQESYEQYF; V gene: TRBV5-5; J gene: TRBJ2-7
CDR3 protein: CASRSNTDYGYTF; V gene: TRBV4-1; J gene: TRBJ1-2
CDR3 protein: CASSSRLAGGPPDTQYF; V gene: TRBV19; J gene: TRBJ2-3
CDR3 protein: CASSSQLGEKLFF; V gene: TRBV12-3/TRBV12-4; J gene: TRBJ1-4
CDR3 protein: CASSIAADTQYF; V gene: TRBV19; J gene: TRBJ2-3
CDR3 protein: CASSLAGGYEQYF; V gene: TRBV12-3/TRBV12-4; J gene: TRBJ2-7
CDR3 protein: CASSGTGTGQYEQYF; V gene: TRBV5-6; J gene: TRBJ2-7
CDR3 protein: CASSPDSSGNTIYF; V gene: TRBV28; J gene: TRBJ1-3
CDR3 protein: CASSLAASPYEQYF; V gene: TRBV7-6; J gene: TRBJ2-7
CDR3 protein: CASRTITGVNSPLHF; V gene: TRBV7-2; J gene: TRBJ1-6
CDR3 protein: CASSATSGTGYNEQFF; V gene: TRBV9; J gene: TRBJ2-1
CDR3 protein: CASSVGRGGTGELFF; V gene: TRBV9; J gene: TRBJ2-2